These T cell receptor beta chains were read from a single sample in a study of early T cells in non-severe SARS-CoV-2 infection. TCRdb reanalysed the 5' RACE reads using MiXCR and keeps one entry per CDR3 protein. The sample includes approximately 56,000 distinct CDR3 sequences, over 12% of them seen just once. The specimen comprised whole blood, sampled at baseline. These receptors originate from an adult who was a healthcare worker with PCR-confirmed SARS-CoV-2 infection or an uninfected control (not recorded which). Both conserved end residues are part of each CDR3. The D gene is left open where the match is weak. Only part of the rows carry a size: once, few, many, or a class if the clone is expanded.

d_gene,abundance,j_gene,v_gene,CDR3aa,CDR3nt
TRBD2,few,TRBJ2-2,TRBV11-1,CASSARTSGSGELFF,TGTGCCAGCAGCGCCAGGACTAGCGGGAGCGGGGAGCTGTTTTTT
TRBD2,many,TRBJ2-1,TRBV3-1,CASSQLLPGLAGGGRNEQFF,TGTGCCAGCAGCCAACTCCTCCCGGGACTAGCGGGAGGGGGGCGGAATGAGCAGTTCTTC
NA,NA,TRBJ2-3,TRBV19,CASSPQSRTDTQYF,TGTGCCAGTAGTCCCCAGTCTCGCACAGATACGCAGTATTTT
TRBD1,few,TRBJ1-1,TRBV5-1,CASSYGQGTEAFF,TGCGCCAGCAGCTACGGACAGGGCACTGAAGCTTTCTTT
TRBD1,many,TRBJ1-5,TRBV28,CASRTTGNGQPQHF,TGTGCCAGCAGGACGACAGGGAATGGTCAGCCCCAGCATTTT
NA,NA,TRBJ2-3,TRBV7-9,CASSSHSGTNTDTQYF,TGTGCCAGCAGCTCTCACAGCGGGACAAACACAGATACGCAGTATTTT
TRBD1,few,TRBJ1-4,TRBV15,CATRPGQGNEKLFF,TGTGCCACGAGACCGGGACAGGGGAATGAAAAACTGTTTTTT
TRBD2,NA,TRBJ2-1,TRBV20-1,CSAPTSGANNEQFF,TGCAGTGCTCCTACTAGCGGGGCGAACAATGAGCAGTTCTTC
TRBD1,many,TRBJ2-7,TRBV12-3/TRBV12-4,CASTYGGTGVYEQYF,TGTGCCAGCACCTACGGCGGGACAGGAGTCTACGAGCAGTACTTC
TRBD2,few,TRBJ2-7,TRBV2,CASGHSGVDYEQYF,TGTGCCAGCGGTCATAGCGGGGTTGACTACGAGCAGTACTTC
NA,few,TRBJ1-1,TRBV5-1,CASSLVGAGRNAEAFF,TGCGCCAGCAGCTTGGTAGGAGCCGGGCGGAACGCTGAAGCTTTCTTT
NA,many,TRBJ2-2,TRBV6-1,CASSLQVSMTNTGELFF,TGTGCCAGCAGTCTGCAAGTCTCGATGACGAACACCGGGGAGCTGTTTTTT